One sample yielded the 15 T cell receptor beta chains listed below, sequenced in a study of cytomegalovirus exposure and HLA in healthy donors. The PCR ran on 60 Vbeta and 13 Jbeta primers. Sequencing was performed with immunoSEQ multiplex PCR; in TCRdb, only in-frame clones are kept and a portion is missing. The data contain 90,000 to 140,000 clones, roughly two thirds of them singletons. The sequenced material came from PBMCs. The receptor source for this set is a man aged 25-45 years in good health and CMV-seronegative.

The chain employs TRBV2 and TRBJ2-7, with 8 positions matching TRBD2. V shed 10 bases, J shed 0 bases, and the junction held 5 bases outside the gene matches. The CDR3 sequence is 13 residues long. Germline V lookup: CDR1 SNHLY, CDR2 FYNNEI. The CDR3 nucleotides read TGTGCCACTATAGCGGGGCTCTCCTACGAGCAGTACTTC. Protein: CATIAGLSYEQYF.

The chain combines TRBV7-2 with TRBJ2-2; D may be TRBD1 (5 bases). Trimming pared 7 bases from V and 5 bases from J, leaving 11 bases between. CDR1 SGHTA and CDR2 FQGNSA come from the germline V gene. The CDR3 has 13 amino acids. The CDR3 sequence is CASTKQVTGELFF. The CDR3 DNA reads as TGTGCCAGCACTAAACAGGTTACCGGGGAGCTGTTTTTT.

This rearrangement joins TRBV18 to TRBJ2-6, with 7 positions matching TRBD1. Germline V gene lookup returns CDR1 KGHSH and CDR2 LQKENI. This CDR3 spans 16 amino acids. Trimming cost V 3 bases and J 0 bases; bases outside gene matches: 2. In nucleotides, the CDR3 is TGTGCCAGCTCACCGGGACAGCTCTCTGGGGCCAACGTCCTGACTTTC. Translated, it gives CASSPGQLSGANVLTF.

V usage is TRBV27 and J usage is TRBJ2-7; D is perhaps TRBD1 (7 bases). Trimming removed 5 bases at V and 6 bases at J, with 17 bases between. This CDR3 has 14 residues. Germline-derived CDR1 and CDR2 are MNHEY and SMNVEV (reference sequence). The CDR3 region has the DNA TGTGCCAGCAGTGGATCAGGGGGGTGGGGCGAGCAGTACTTC. Encoded protein: CASSGSGGWGEQYF.

The genes are TRBV7-2 and TRBJ2-7, with a possible D match to TRBD1 (6 bases). The germline V gene has CDR1 SGHTA and CDR2 FQGNSA. Trimming shortened V by 1 base and J by 4 bases, and 11 bases separated the two germline ends. CDR3 length equals 14 residues. The CDR3 protein is CASSLEGRGYEQYF. The CDR3 DNA sequence: TGTGCCAGCAGCTTAGAAGGCAGGGGATACGAGCAGTACTTC.

This chain connects TRBV10-1 to TRBJ1-2, with 8 bases matching TRBD1. CDR1 WNHNN and CDR2 SYGVQD come from the germline V gene (reference sequence). This CDR3 has 16 residues. Trimming took 6 bases from V and 0 from J; bases not matched to a gene: 9. CDR3: CASSFGTGRTNYGYTF. The CDR3 coding sequence is TGCGCCAGCAGCTTCGGGACAGGACGTACTAACTATGGCTACACCTTC.

The V gene is TRBV7-2, the J gene TRBJ1-1; weak D call: TRBD1 (6 bases). V lost 2 bases to trimming and J lost 8 bases, with 18 bases between them. Per the germline V gene, CDR1 is SGHTA and CDR2 is FQGNSA. This CDR3 comprises 15 residues. The CDR3 loop reads CASSLTPGQKGEAFF. CDR3 bases: TGTGCCAGCAGCTTAACCCCCGGACAGAAAGGGGAAGCTTTCTTT.

The gene calls are TRBV9 and TRBJ2-7; TRBD1 matches 9 bases. Germline V gene data show CDR1 as SGDLS and CDR2 as YYNGEE. The CDR3 is made up of 16 amino acids. V lost 4 bases and J lost 1; bases outside the gene matches: 9. DNA of the CDR3: TGTGCCAGCAGCCCAAAACCGGGACAGGGTTCCTACGAGCAGTACTTC. Translated, it gives CASSPKPGQGSYEQYF.

The chain combines TRBV28 with TRBJ2-1; the D is unclear. In germline, CDR1 is MDHEN, CDR2 SYDVKM. V was trimmed by 6 bases and J by 6 bases, leaving 9 bases between them. The CDR3 spans 12 residues. This CDR3 is CASSNRGNEQFF. The CDR3 nucleotides read TGTGCCAGCAGCAACCGAGGCAATGAGCAGTTCTTC. The whole variable domain, remainder taken from reference TRBV28 and TRBJ2-1, is DVKVTQSSRYLVKRTGEKVFLECVQDMDHENMFWYRQDPGLGLRLIYFSYDVKMKEKGDIPEGYSVSREKKERFSLILESASTNQTSMYLCASSNRGNEQFFGPGTRLTVL.

The gene calls are TRBV30 and TRBJ1-1; 11 bases agree with TRBD1. Germline CDR1 GTSNPN, CDR2 SVGIG (reference sequence). With 4 bases clipped from V and 6 bases from J, the junction kept 10 bases outside the gene matches. The CDR3 extends over 15 amino acids. The CDR3: CAWTKLGQGVAEAFF. The CDR3, as DNA: TGTGCCTGGACTAAATTGGGACAGGGGGTTGCTGAAGCTTTCTTT.

As concerns this clone: One end of the junction is discordant with germline, which a read error may explain. The chain uses TRBV7-2 and TRBJ2-6, with 7 bases identical to TRBD1. This CDR3 has 15 amino acids. Germline V gene lookup returns CDR1 SGHTA and CDR2 FQGNSA. The CDR3 DNA follows: TGTGCCAGCAGCTCACAGGGAAAGGGGGCCAACGGCCTGACTTTC. It codes for CASSSQGKGANGLTF.

This chain connects TRBV14 to TRBJ2-7; D not certain. The germline gives CDR1 SGHDN, CDR2 FVKESK. CDR3 length: 11 amino acids. V lost 1 base and J lost 9, with 7 bases in between. DNA of the CDR3: TGTGCCAGCAGCCAAGCCTCAGGGCAGTACTTC. Translated: CASSQASGQYF.

The chain employs TRBV6-1 and TRBJ1-5; 9 positions agree with TRBD1. The CDR3 totals 19 residues. Germline-derived CDR1 and CDR2 are MNHNS and SASEGT. The V gene end was trimmed by 4 bases and the J gene end by 1 base; junction bases not matched to a gene: 14. This CDR3 reads CASSGPGQGRVGSNQPQHF. The CDR3 coding sequence is TGTGCCAGCAGTGGGCCGGGACAGGGCCGGGTTGGAAGCAATCAGCCCCAGCATTTT.

The genes are TRBV5-6 and TRBJ2-3; 10 nucleotides match TRBD2. V lost 4 bases, J lost 3 bases, and 8 bases stayed unmatched. CDR3 size: 16 residues. CDR1 is SGHDT and CDR2 is YYEEEE in the germline V gene. The CDR3 DNA reads as TGTGCCAGCAGCACAAGCGGGAGGGCCGGAACAGATACGCAGTATTTT. It yields the protein CASSTSGRAGTDTQYF.

This clone appeared once. The CDR3 region is CASSLLGTGVTGELFF. The CDR3, as DNA: TGCGCCAGCAGCTTGCTCGGGACAGGGGTCACCGGGGAGCTGTTTTTT. The chain links TRBV5-1 to TRBJ2-2; 10 positions match TRBD1. The CDR3 runs 16 residues. Germline trimming cut 1 base from V and 4 bases from J; bases unmatched to any gene: 4. Germline V gives CDR1 SGHRS, CDR2 YFSETQ. Using reference TRBV5-1 and TRBJ2-2 for the parts outside the CDR3, the full variable domain is KAGVTQTPRYLIKTRGQQVTLSCSPISGHRSVSWYQQTPGQGLQFLFEYFSETQRNKGNFPGRFSGRQFSNSRSEMNVSTLELGDSALYLCASSLLGTGVTGELFFGEGSRLTVL.